The 27 T cell receptor beta chains given below trace back to one sample, sequenced in a study of identical twins. TCRdb redid the calling of the 5' RACE reads with MiXCR, one entry per CDR3 protein. The table records under 350,000 distinct CDR3 sequences, roughly 9% of them present only once. The same sample was also studied in work on yellow fever vaccine responses in identical twins.

The sequencing input was CD8+ T cells sorted from blood. These receptors were taken from a woman in her late teens or twenties in good health.

This clonotype was seen more than once but under ten times. V is TRBV11-2 and J is TRBJ2-7; D possibly corresponds to TRBD1 (6 bases). The CDR3 consists of 14 residues. Germline loops: CDR1 SGHAT, CDR2 FQNNGV. V was shortened by 5 bases and J by 2 bases, with 13 bases between the two germline ends. The CDR3 loop is CASSPRTEPYEQYF. The CDR3 region has the DNA TGTGCCAGCAGCCCCAGGACAGAACCCTACGAGCAGTACTTC.

The sample holds many counts of this clonotype. The J gene is TRBJ2-1, the V gene TRBV12-3 or TRBV12-4; 8 nucleotides match TRBD1. Unmatched junction bases numbered 8, after V lost 7 bases and J lost 6 bases. The CDR3 length is 14 residues. In nucleotides, the CDR3 is TGTGCCAGCATCGTCGGACAGGGTTTCAATGAGCAGTTCTTC. Translating gives CASIVGQGFNEQFF.

This clonotype was detected a few times. The gene calls are TRBV4-1 and TRBJ2-7; D is unclear. The CDR3 spans 12 residues. V lost 1 base and J 4 bases, leaving 5 bases between the germline ends. Germline V gene data show CDR1 as MGHRA and CDR2 as YSYEKL. CDR3 DNA: TGCGCCAGCAGCCAAGCAGAGTACGAGCAGTACTTC. Translated: CASSQAEYEQYF.

Ten or more counts support this clonotype. The chain combines TRBV4-3 with TRBJ2-5; 7 bases fit TRBD2. This CDR3 is 13 amino acids long. Germline lookup yields CDR1 LGHNA and CDR2 YSLEER. The V and J ends lost 1 base and 11 bases, in that order; junction bases with no gene match: 7. The CDR3 spells CASSQGTRDSQYF. As DNA, the CDR3 is TGCGCCAGCAGCCAAGGGACTAGAGATTCTCAGTACTTC.

For the CDR3, the DNA is TGTGCCAGCAGCTCCGTCTGGACAGGGAGCTCCTACGAGCAGTACTTC. This translates into CASSSVWTGSSYEQYF. This sequence joins TRBV7-9 and TRBJ2-7, with 8 bases identical to TRBD1. The CDR3 contains 16 residues. The trim removed 4 bases at V and 0 bases at J, leaving 8 bases unmatched. Germline lookup yields CDR1 SEHNR and CDR2 FQNEAQ (reference sequence).

The V call is TRBV18, the J call TRBJ2-7; weak D call: TRBD1 (5 bases). Trimming pared 1 base from V and 2 bases from J, leaving 9 bases between. CDR1 KGHSH and CDR2 LQKENI come from the germline V gene. The CDR3 totals 14 residues. This CDR3 reads CASSPQGPTYEQYF. CDR3 DNA: TGTGCCAGCTCACCACAGGGGCCCACCTACGAGCAGTACTTC. Variable domain in full (rest from reference TRBV18 and TRBJ2-7): NAGVMQNPRHLVRRRGQEARLRCSPMKGHSHVYWYRQLPEEGLKFMVYLQKENIIDESGMPKERFSAEFPKEGPSILRIQQVVRGDSAAYFCASSPQGPTYEQYFGPGTRLTVT.

In its sample, this clonotype was seen a few times. The rearrangement joins TRBV5-1 to TRBJ2-7, with TRBD2 as a possible D gene (5 bases). Germline V gene lookup returns CDR1 SGHRS and CDR2 YFSETQ. CDR3 length equals 14 residues. The V end was cut by 2 bases, the J end by 6 bases, with 15 bases between. The CDR3, as DNA: TGCGCCAGCAGCTTATCGACGGGGATCGGCGAGCAGTACTTC. The encoded protein is CASSLSTGIGEQYF.

The chain uses TRBV3-1 and TRBJ1-5; D is possibly TRBD1 (6 bases). V gave up 6 bases and J gave up 3 bases, with 9 bases separating them. The length of the CDR3 is 13 residues. CDR1 LGHDT and CDR2 YNNKEL come from the germline V gene (reference sequence). The CDR3 loop reads CASRTGANQPQHF. In DNA, the CDR3 is TGTGCCAGCAGGACAGGCGCCAATCAGCCCCAGCATTTT. The full variable domain, its missing parts supplied by reference TRBV3-1 and TRBJ1-5, is DTAVSQTPKYLVTQMGNDKSIKCEQNLGHDTMYWYKQDSKKFLKIMFSYNNKELIINETVPNRFSPKSPDKAHLNLHINSLELGDSAVYFCASRTGANQPQHFGDGTRLSIL.

This clonotype was observed at least ten times. The chain carries TRBV27 and TRBJ2-5, with D uncertain. The CDR3 is 13 residues long. Germline CDR1 and CDR2: MNHEY and SMNVEV (reference sequence). The V and J ends lost 5 bases and 4 bases respectively, with 11 bases between them. Here the CDR3 DNA reads TGTGCCAGCAGTCTCACGATAACAGAGACCCAGTACTTC. Translating it yields CASSLTITETQYF.

The rearrangement joins TRBV18 to TRBJ1-1; 7 nucleotides agree with TRBD1. Germline CDR1 KGHSH, CDR2 LQKENI. This CDR3 spans 14 amino acids. V was clipped by 0 bases and J by 8 bases; unmatched bases: 6. CDR3 protein: CASSPPIGGREAFF. CDR3 DNA: TGTGCCAGCTCACCACCGATAGGGGGCAGAGAAGCTTTCTTT.

This clonotype has a handful of counts. This chain joins TRBV10-3 and TRBJ2-1; D possibly corresponds to TRBD1 (6 bases). Per germline, CDR1 ENHRY and CDR2 SYGVKD. V was pared by 4 bases and J by 7 bases, with 8 bases between. CDR3 length: 12 residues. The CDR3 sequence is CAISVRGNEQFF. The CDR3, as DNA: TGTGCCATCAGTGTGAGGGGGAATGAGCAGTTCTTC.

The genes are TRBV12-3 or TRBV12-4 and TRBJ2-7; 8 nucleotides line up with TRBD2. V lost 1 base and J lost 3; bases outside the gene matches: 5. The CDR3 consists of 15 residues. Written as DNA, the CDR3 is TGTGCCAGCAGTTTAGAAGGGACTAGTGACTACGAGCAGTACTTC. It codes for CASSLEGTSDYEQYF.

V usage is TRBV6-1 and J usage is TRBJ1-2; no reliable D call. The CDR3 is 15 residues long. Per the germline V gene, CDR1 is MNHNS and CDR2 is SASEGT. V lost 0 bases to trimming and J lost 2 bases, with 10 bases between them. CDR3 in DNA: TGTGCCAGCAGTGAAGCGCGGCAGCTAAACTATGGCTACACCTTC. Translation: CASSEARQLNYGYTF.

The chain couples TRBV6-5 to TRBJ2-3; D remains ambiguous. The V gene's germline CDR1 is MNHEY and CDR2 SVGAGI. V was pared by 4 bases and J by 7 bases, with 9 bases between. This CDR3 has 12 residues. The CDR3 coding sequence is TGTGCCAGCAGTTTAGATTCTCATACGCAGTATTTT. Protein sequence: CASSLDSHTQYF.

The table lists this clonotype with a few counts. The gene calls are TRBV6-5 and TRBJ2-3, with 7 bases that match TRBD2. V gave up 4 bases and J gave up 8 bases; unmatched junction bases: 18. This CDR3 spans 17 amino acids. Germline values: CDR1 MNHEY, CDR2 SVGAGI. DNA of the CDR3: TGTGCCAGCAGTTCGGGACTATTCAGCTCCCTCGGGGGTACGCAGTATTTT. It encodes CASSSGLFSSLGGTQYF.

The V call is TRBV19, the J call TRBJ2-6; D remains ambiguous. V was pared by 10 bases and J by 0 bases, with 7 bases between. Germline lookup yields CDR1 LNHDA and CDR2 SQIVND (reference sequence). The CDR3 contains 13 residues. Here the CDR3 reads CATTVSGANVLTF. CDR3 sequence (DNA): TGTGCCACCACCGTCTCTGGGGCCAACGTCCTGACTTTC.

The chain employs TRBV25-1 and TRBJ2-2, with 7 bases lining up with TRBD1. This CDR3 comprises 14 residues. V lost 4 bases, J lost 6 bases, and 5 bases stayed unmatched. Germline V lookup: CDR1 MGHDK, CDR2 SYGVNS. CDR3 DNA: TGTGCCAGCAGTGTTGACAGGGAATCCGGGGAGCTGTTTTTT. This sequence encodes CASSVDRESGELFF.

This clonotype was seen a single time. A much larger clone is a single base away; this may be a read error. The rearrangement joins TRBV7-9 to TRBJ2-7; D is perhaps TRBD2 (5 bases). Germline V gene data show CDR1 as SEHNR and CDR2 as FQNEAQ (reference sequence). The V end was cut by 5 bases, the J end by 2 bases, with 13 bases between. The CDR3 sequence is 14 residues long. The CDR3 is CASSDPSMAYEQYF. For the CDR3, the DNA is TGTGCCAGCAGCGACCCTAGCATGGCCTACGAGCAGTACTTC.

The sample holds a few counts of this clonotype. V is TRBV6-1 and J is TRBJ1-5, with TRBD1 identical over 12 bases. The CDR3 has 14 residues. Germline V gene sequence: CDR1 MNHNS, CDR2 SASEGT. V shed 6 bases and J 6 bases; nucleotides not matched to a gene: 3. Here the CDR3 reads CASRGTGGIQPQHF. CDR3 nucleotide sequence: TGTGCCAGCAGGGGGACAGGGGGCATTCAGCCCCAGCATTTT.

This clonotype appeared a few times. The V and J genes are TRBV7-9 and TRBJ2-7; D gene uncertain. Germline V gene lookup returns CDR1 SEHNR and CDR2 FQNEAQ (reference sequence). This CDR3 region has 15 residues. V was shortened by 5 bases and J by 3 bases, with 17 bases between the two germline ends. Here the CDR3 DNA reads TGTGCCAGCAGCCCCCCGCCAATGGAAATCTACGAGCAGTACTTC. The encoded protein is CASSPPPMEIYEQYF.

The CDR3 loop reads CATQASGDTGELFF. Written as DNA, the CDR3 is TGTGCCACCCAGGCCAGCGGGGACACCGGGGAGCTGTTTTTT. This chain uses TRBV10-3 with TRBJ2-2; 7 nucleotides align to TRBD2. Germline CDR1 reads ENHRY; CDR2 reads SYGVKD. The CDR3 loop spans 14 amino acids. J was trimmed by 3 bases and V by 10 bases; bases with no gene match: 8.

This rearrangement joins TRBV29-1 to TRBJ2-5; D possibly corresponds to TRBD2 (6 bases). The CDR3 consists of 13 residues. V dropped 2 bases and J dropped 4 bases, with 11 bases sitting between them. The V gene's germline CDR1 is SQVTM and CDR2 ANQGSEA. This chain's CDR3 is CSVEQTRGETQYF. CDR3 bases: TGCAGCGTTGAACAGACGCGGGGAGAGACCCAGTACTTC.

The chain links TRBV11-2 to TRBJ1-1, with D perhaps matching TRBD1 (6 bases). The CDR3 length is 16 residues. Trimming shortened V by 5 bases and J by 2 bases, and 18 bases separated the two germline ends. The V gene's germline CDR1 is SGHAT and CDR2 FQNNGV. Here the CDR3 reads CASSSYPRTENTEAFF. CDR3 DNA sequence: TGTGCCAGCAGCAGCTACCCCAGGACAGAAAACACTGAAGCTTTCTTT.

V is TRBV4-3 and J is TRBJ2-2, with TRBD2 matching 7 bases. The CDR3 runs 20 residues. Germline V lookup: CDR1 LGHNA, CDR2 YSLEER. After removal of 0 bases from V and 0 bases from J, the junction contained 13 bases not matched to a gene. The chain's CDR3 is CASSQDPPSGVITNTGELFF. The CDR3 DNA reads as TGCGCCAGCAGCCAAGATCCCCCCAGCGGGGTAATAACGAACACCGGGGAGCTGTTTTTT.

This chain uses TRBV4-3 with TRBJ1-6; possible D gene TRBD1, 5 bases. The V end was cut by 5 bases, the J end by 10 bases, with 12 bases between. CDR3 size: 13 residues. Germline CDR1 and CDR2: LGHNA and YSLEER. CDR3 protein: CASSGVGRSPLHF. In nucleotides, the CDR3 is TGCGCCAGCAGCGGAGTGGGACGATCACCCCTCCACTTT.

There are many counts of this clonotype. The chain links TRBV29-1 to TRBJ2-1; 9 nucleotides match TRBD2. This CDR3 is 14 amino acids long. Germline values: CDR1 SQVTM, CDR2 ANQGSEA. V lost 1 base, J lost 6 bases, and 4 bases stayed unmatched. CDR3 bases: TGCAGCGTTGAAGGTAGCGGGAGCGTCAATGAGCAGTTCTTC. Protein sequence: CSVEGSGSVNEQFF.

This clonotype came up a few times. V is TRBV29-1 and J is TRBJ2-7; possibly TRBD2 for D (6 bases). V lost 0 bases to trimming and J lost 7 bases, with 7 bases between them. The CDR3 is 11 residues long. Germline CDR1 SQVTM, CDR2 ANQGSEA. CDR3 sequence (DNA): TGCAGCGTTGAAGAGGGGGGAGAGCAGTACTTC. The encoded protein is CSVEEGGEQYF.